The rows below give T cell receptor beta chains drawn from one sample of a study of human T cells and chemical hapten exposure. TCRdb ran MiXCR on the RACE reads and lists one entry per CDR3 protein. Of 69,000 or so distinct CDR3 sequences in the sample, approximately 10% were seen once. Sequencing used whole blood, obtained in connection with sensitization to the hapten diphenylcyclopropenone (DPC). These receptors came from a woman between 45 and 65 years old with alopecia areata. Some clones in this sample may be carry-over from other donors' samples. CDR3s include the opening cysteine and the closing phenylalanine or tryptophan. The D gene is left open where the match is weak. A clone size is listed for some rows: how often the clone was seen (once, few, many), or a class if it is expanded.

V: TRBV11-2
J: TRBJ2-5
D: NA
size: many
DNA: TGTGCCAGCAGCCTCAACCTAGGGACAGAGACCCAGTACTTC
CDR3: CASSLNLGTETQYF

V: TRBV20-1
J: TRBJ2-3
D: TRBD2
size: NA
DNA: TGCAGTGCTTATAGCGGGAGGGGCACAGATACGCAGTATTTT
CDR3: CSAYSGRGTDTQYF

V: TRBV3-1
J: TRBJ2-3
D: TRBD2
size: many
DNA: TGTGCCAGCAGCCAAATCCCCACTAGCGGGAGTGATACGCAGTATTTT
CDR3: CASSQIPTSGSDTQYF

V: TRBV7-6
J: TRBJ2-7
D: TRBD2
size: few
DNA: TGTGCCAGCAGCTTAAGGGCGGGAGGGCCCTACGAGCAGTACTTC
CDR3: CASSLRAGGPYEQYF

V: TRBV12-3/TRBV12-4
J: TRBJ2-1
D: TRBD2
size: NA
DNA: TGTGCCAGCATCCCCAGCGGGGCCTACAATGAGCAGTTCTTC
CDR3: CASIPSGAYNEQFF

V: TRBV28
J: TRBJ2-7
D: NA
size: many
DNA: TGTGCCAGCAGCCGTGTTTGGTCCGAGCAGTACTTC
CDR3: CASSRVWSEQYF

V: TRBV21-1
J: TRBJ1-1
D: NA
size: NA
DNA: TGTGCCAGGAACCCAAAGGACAGGGGGTCAAGGACAGCTGAAGCTTTCTTT
CDR3: CARNPKDRGSRTAEAFF

V: TRBV19
J: TRBJ2-3
D: TRBD2
size: many
DNA: TGTGCCAGTAGACTAGGACTAGCGGGAGGACTTCAGGATACGCAGTATTTT
CDR3: CASRLGLAGGLQDTQYF

V: TRBV3-1
J: TRBJ1-1
D: NA
size: many
DNA: TGTGCCAGCAGCCAAGCGGCTTCTGGACATCCCCGAGCTTTCTTT
CDR3: CASSQAASGHPRAFF

V: TRBV10-2
J: TRBJ1-5
D: NA
size: few
DNA: TGCGCCAGCAGCGCGGATCCTGCGTCGCCCCAGCATTTT
CDR3: CASSADPASPQHF

V: TRBV7-8
J: TRBJ2-7
D: TRBD1
size: many
DNA: TGTGCCAGCAGCTCGAAACAGGGGGTCGACTACGAGCAGTACTTC
CDR3: CASSSKQGVDYEQYF

V: TRBV29-1
J: TRBJ2-2
D: TRBD2
size: few
DNA: TGCAGCGTCCGAGCCAGCGGGAGGGGTACCGGGGAGCTGTTTTTT
CDR3: CSVRASGRGTGELFF

V: TRBV30
J: TRBJ2-2
D: NA
size: NA
DNA: TGTGCCTGGAGTGTACATCTGGACTCGAACACCGGGGAGCTGTTTTTT
CDR3: CAWSVHLDSNTGELFF

V: TRBV6-6
J: TRBJ1-1
D: NA
size: many
DNA: TGTGCCAGCAGCCCCGCCCGGGACACTGAAGCTTTCTTT
CDR3: CASSPARDTEAFF

V: TRBV29-1
J: TRBJ1-2
D: NA
size: few
DNA: TGCAGCGTTGTAGGACCGCGGCAGGGCTACACCTTC
CDR3: CSVVGPRQGYTF

V: TRBV20-1
J: TRBJ2-3
D: TRBD1
size: many
DNA: TGCAGTGCTAGGGGAACTAGGGGGCCCACAGATACGCAGTATTTT
CDR3: CSARGTRGPTDTQYF

V: TRBV20-1
J: TRBJ2-1
D: NA
size: many
DNA: TGCAGTGCTCTCCGGGGATTCCGGGAGCAGTTCTTC
CDR3: CSALRGFREQFF

V: TRBV10-3
J: TRBJ2-5
D: TRBD2
size: NA
DNA: TGTGCCATCAGTGAAAATGGACTAGCGGGAGAGACCCAGTACTTC
CDR3: CAISENGLAGETQYF

V: TRBV20-1
J: TRBJ1-1
D: NA
size: many
DNA: TGCAGTGCTACCCGAACCGACGCCAGGGCTGAAGCTTTCTTT
CDR3: CSATRTDARAEAFF

V: TRBV19
J: TRBJ2-3
D: NA
size: NA
DNA: TGTGCCAGTAGTATGGAGGGGACCTCGTGGGGTACGCAGTATTTT
CDR3: CASSMEGTSWGTQYF

V: TRBV20-1
J: TRBJ2-3
D: NA
size: NA
DNA: TGCAGTGCTAGTAGCGCAGATACGCAGTATTTT
CDR3: CSASSADTQYF

V: TRBV6-2/TRBV6-3
J: TRBJ2-5
D: NA
size: few
DNA: TGTGCCAGCAGTGCCGGGACCGCAAGAGAGACCCAGTACTTC
CDR3: CASSAGTARETQYF

V: TRBV7-9
J: TRBJ1-1
D: NA
size: many
DNA: TGTGCCAGCAGCTTGGCGACAGGTACAACTGAAGCTTTCTTT
CDR3: CASSLATGTTEAFF

V: TRBV18
J: TRBJ2-1
D: NA
size: NA
DNA: TGTGCCAGCTCACCACCCCCAAGGGGCGTTGAGCAGTTCTTC
CDR3: CASSPPPRGVEQFF

V: TRBV20-1
J: TRBJ1-1
D: NA
size: NA
DNA: TGCAGTGCTAGGAGGGGGATGACATTGAACACTGAAGCTTTCTTT
CDR3: CSARRGMTLNTEAFF

V: TRBV7-6
J: TRBJ2-2
D: NA
size: NA
DNA: TGTGCCAGCAGCTCGTCGCGGTCCGGGGAGCTGTTTTTT
CDR3: CASSSSRSGELFF

V: TRBV12-3/TRBV12-4
J: TRBJ2-4
D: NA
size: many
DNA: TGTGCCAGCAGTTTGGTGGCAGGTCAAAACATTCAGTACTTC
CDR3: CASSLVAGQNIQYF

V: TRBV20-1
J: TRBJ1-3
D: TRBD1
size: NA
DNA: TGCAGTGCTGACGACAGGGAGACAGGAGTCTCTGGAAACACCATATATTTT
CDR3: CSADDRETGVSGNTIYF

V: TRBV29-1
J: TRBJ2-7
D: TRBD2
size: many
DNA: TGCAGCGTTGAAGGACGGGGGCTAGCGGGAGAGGACGAGCAGTACTTC
CDR3: CSVEGRGLAGEDEQYF

V: TRBV29-1
J: TRBJ2-1
D: TRBD2
size: NA
DNA: TGCAGCGTTACAGGCTTGACTAGCGGTCGGCACAATGAGCAGTTCTTC
CDR3: CSVTGLTSGRHNEQFF

V: TRBV20-1
J: TRBJ2-1
D: NA
size: few
DNA: TGCAGTGCTAGCCTCCAGACCTTAAATGAGCAGTTCTTC
CDR3: CSASLQTLNEQFF

V: TRBV2
J: TRBJ1-1
D: NA
size: many
DNA: TGTGCCAGCAGTGTGGAGACCCCCCTCGGTGGCACTGAAGCTTTCTTT
CDR3: CASSVETPLGGTEAFF

V: TRBV12-3/TRBV12-4
J: TRBJ1-1
D: NA
size: NA
DNA: TGTGCCAGCAGTTTAACGTCGGGAAGGGTAACTGAAGCTTTCTTT
CDR3: CASSLTSGRVTEAFF

V: TRBV30
J: TRBJ2-1
D: NA
size: NA
DNA: TGTGCCTGGAGTGCGAATAGTTACAATGAGCAGTTCTTC
CDR3: CAWSANSYNEQFF

V: TRBV7-4
J: TRBJ2-5
D: NA
size: medium-sized
DNA: TGTGCCAGCAGCGGCCACAGGGCTCAAGAGACCCAGTACTTC
CDR3: CASSGHRAQETQYF

V: TRBV15
J: TRBJ2-7
D: NA
size: many
DNA: TGTGCCACCAGCAGAGATGGGACTCTCGCCTACGAGCAGTACTTC
CDR3: CATSRDGTLAYEQYF

V: TRBV11-2
J: TRBJ2-2
D: NA
size: NA
DNA: TGTGCCAGCAGCTCCCGGAGGGGCGGGACCGGGGAGCTGTTTTTT
CDR3: CASSSRRGGTGELFF

V: TRBV5-1
J: TRBJ2-1
D: NA
size: many
DNA: TGCGCCAGCAGCCCACAAGAACAGGGTTCATACAATGAGCAGTTCTTC
CDR3: CASSPQEQGSYNEQFF

V: TRBV5-5
J: TRBJ1-3
D: NA
size: few
DNA: TGTGCCAGCAGCTCTCGGGGGCAGGCTGGAAACACCATATATTTT
CDR3: CASSSRGQAGNTIYF

V: TRBV9
J: TRBJ2-5
D: NA
size: few
DNA: TGTGCCAGCAGCGTAGTACCCAGCCTCGAGACCCAGTACTTC
CDR3: CASSVVPSLETQYF

V: TRBV7-2
J: TRBJ2-1
D: TRBD2
size: many
DNA: TGTGCCAGCAGCCGGGGACTAGCGGGTTTGGATGAGCAGTTCTTC
CDR3: CASSRGLAGLDEQFF